Included here is one TCR beta chain sequence, with context. Its target antigen remains unknown. Base qualities are not at hand, and no much larger clone is one base apart. Only healthy Caucasian donors were included. The twin cohort consisted of three pairs of female monozygotic twins, all aged 18 to 29 years. Positive isolation kits from Invitrogen were used to isolate CD4+ and CD8+ T cell populations. V drops 0 bases and J drops 2 bases, leaving 8 bases in between. CDR3 length: 15 amino acids, cysteine to phenylalanine. Just CDR3 DNA is preserved here, 45 bases in frame from base 1. The germline V gene supplies CDR1 LGHNA and CDR2 YSLEER. Library preparation employed 5' RACE. The listed sequencing device is Illumina HiSeq 2000. Template switching added a universal primer binding site, and the final cDNA carried a unique molecular identifier that allowed TCR cDNA molecules to be counted accurately. Specific primers in the conserved constant-segment region were used to synthesize first-strand cDNA for TCR alpha and beta chains. To control for contamination, every cDNA library was double barcoded, receiving both a SMART-Mk sample barcode and Illumina barcodes. TruSeq adapter sequences and Illumina sample barcodes were added in two successive PCR steps. The TCR alpha and beta cDNA libraries were sequenced on the Illumina HiSeq platform using custom primers. From the authors' description of their analysis: MiGEC was used to process raw reads and extract unique molecular identifiers, and MiXCR was used to find CDR3 positions. Recombination models were inferred per individual with the repgenHMM and IGoR tools using an EM algorithm. The analysis of shared clonotypes was done with the tcR package in R, with sharing normalized by the product of cloneset sizes. To study raw recombination free of thymic and clonal selection effects, out-of-frame nonproductive sequences were analyzed. Clones were called with MiXCR by TCRdb after fastp trimmed the public reads at Q25, and only in-frame beta chains were retained. Rows with one shared CDR3 protein collapse into an entry with the most common genes and DNA. TCRdb, rather than the study authors, made the V and J calls. This sample lists about 290,000 distinct CDR3 sequences; 9.5% were detected once. The ten biggest clones cover roughly 6.4% of the sample.

These data originate in a study of identical twins (dated by TCRdb to 2016 to 2018). Context from the whole study: The study deep-sequenced TCR alpha and beta repertoires from monozygotic twins, unrelated adults of various ages and cord blood to test whether fetal clonotypes persist. To rule out contamination, replicate twin experiments were performed at different times with different library preparation protocols. Overall study results and their limits: Compared with coincidental sharing between unrelated individuals, out-of-frame TCR alpha sequences shared between twins had an excess of sequences with low generation probability. Because the same donors could not be followed over many years, conclusions were based on cross-sectional statistical analysis. Out-of-frame TCR alpha sharing in monozygotic twins was systematically underestimated by recombination models, whereas sharing between unrelated individuals was in agreement with the recombination models. Invariant T cells such as MAIT and iNKT could partly confound zero-insertion analyses, although diverse VJ usage argued against such confounding for most clonotypes. The excess sharing between twins in beta out-of-frame sequences was weaker because fewer shared sequences reduced the signal-to-noise ratio. Abundant cord blood beta clonotypes carried fewer insertions; young adult naive repertoires showed a weaker similar trend, while memory repertoires showed none.

This same sample was also taken into another study, of yellow fever vaccine responses in identical twins. Taken from the second paper: The T cell response to vaccination in identical twins was reported by the authors to appear partly convergent and partly personalized. In the study, vaccine-responding T cell clones were precisely tracked in identical twins.

The sample consisted of CD8+ T cells sorted from blood. This TCR was recovered from a woman younger than 35 in good health. This chain joins TRBV4-3 to TRBJ1-3; no confident D gene assignment can be made. Here is the DNA: TGCGCCAGCAGCCAAGATTACGGGACTGGAAACACCATATATTTT. This is translated as CASSQDYGTGNTIYF.